Shown below are 28 T cell receptor beta chains from a single sample sequenced in a study of blood T cell repertoires in COVID-19. Some clones are missing from TCRdb's copy, which holds only in-frame ones; the method was immunoSEQ multiplex PCR. The repertoire holds about 180,000 clones, roughly 80% seen once, with roughly 17% in the top ten. Sequencing was carried out using PBMCs or T cells enriched from blood (not recorded which). Receptors were obtained from a woman in her 50s who had recovered from COVID-19.

The rearrangement uses TRBV30 and TRBJ1-2; tentative D call: TRBD1 (5 bases). Germline values: CDR1 GTSNPN, CDR2 SVGIG (reference sequence). This CDR3 is 15 amino acids long. V lost 3 bases, J lost 6 bases, and 20 bases lay in between. The CDR3 loop is CAWSPAGIGLDGYTF. The CDR3 region has the DNA TGTGCCTGGAGCCCGGCAGGGATTGGATTGGATGGCTACACCTTC.

The V gene is TRBV6-5, the J gene TRBJ1-1, with no clear D. Germline assignment: CDR1 MNHEY and CDR2 SVGAGI. The CDR3 sequence is 14 residues long. Trimming removed 6 bases from V and 0 bases from J, with 11 bases in between. CDR3 amino acids: CASSPRQMNTEAFF. The CDR3 bases are TGTGCCAGCAGCCCGAGGCAAATGAACACTGAAGCTTTCTTT.

The CDR3 protein is CASSLDAVAGGEQYF. CDR3 DNA sequence: TGTGCCAGCAGCTTGGATGCGGTAGCGGGGGGTGAGCAGTACTTC. The chain recombines TRBV5-4 with TRBJ2-7; 10 nucleotides line up with TRBD2. The germline V gene encodes CDR1 SGHNT and CDR2 YYREEE (reference sequence). V lost 0 bases, J lost 7 bases, and 7 bases stayed unmatched. The CDR3 is 15 amino acids.

This clone was found once. The chain recombines TRBV28 with TRBJ1-2; TRBD1 might be the D (6 bases). Germline CDR1 MDHEN, CDR2 SYDVKM. The CDR3 length is 17 residues. V lost 4 bases and J 6 bases, leaving 24 bases between the germline ends. DNA of the CDR3: TGTGCCAGCAGTTCACCGGGTTCGAGGGGGTATTATCATGGCTACACCTTC. Residues: CASSSPGSRGYYHGYTF.

This clone was counted between two and nine times. The chain recombines TRBV4-2 with TRBJ1-2; TRBD1 is a possible D gene (6 bases). Trimming shortened V by 0 bases and J by 4 bases, and 9 bases separated the two germline ends. CDR3 length: 14 residues. Germline lookup yields CDR1 LGHNA and CDR2 YNFKEQ. CDR3 nucleotides: TGTGCCAGCAGCCAAGAGGGGGCCGTCTATGGCTACACCTTC. Protein product: CASSQEGAVYGYTF.

The rearrangement links TRBV5-1 to TRBJ2-3, with D possibly matching TRBD2 (5 bases). V gave up 2 bases and J gave up 2 bases, with 12 bases separating them. CDR3 length: 15 residues. The germline V gene has CDR1 SGHRS and CDR2 YFSETQ. Here the CDR3 DNA reads TGCGCCAGCAGCTTTCGAGGGCAGACCACAGATACGCAGTATTTT. It translates to CASSFRGQTTDTQYF.

V and J are TRBV4-2 and TRBJ1-2; possibly TRBD1 for D (5 bases). V was cut by 0 bases and J by 4 bases, with 12 bases left in between. The CDR3 runs 15 residues. The V gene's germline CDR1 is LGHNA and CDR2 YNFKEQ. The CDR3 DNA reads as TGTGCCAGCAGCCAAGATCCCCAGGGAACCTATGGCTACACCTTC. It codes for CASSQDPQGTYGYTF.

The chain recombines TRBV3-1 (or the pseudogene TRBV3-2) with TRBJ1-5; D remains ambiguous. The germline V gene has CDR1 LGHDT and CDR2 YNNKEL (reference sequence). The CDR3 contains 14 residues. The V end lost 3 bases, the J end lost 0 bases, and 6 bases lay between the germline ends. CDR3 protein: CASSQTSSNQPQHF. The CDR3 nucleotides are TGTGCCAGCAGCCAGACATCTAGCAATCAGCCCCAGCATTTT.

Only a few counts were recorded for this clone. This rearrangement joins TRBV15 to TRBJ2-7, with 13 positions matching TRBD2. J gave up 0 bases and V 3 bases, and 11 bases lay outside the gene matches. Germline values: CDR1 LNHNV, CDR2 YYDKDF (reference sequence). This CDR3 has 19 amino acids. The CDR3 protein is CATSSPTSGRAPGSYEQYF. Here the CDR3 DNA reads TGTGCCACCAGCAGCCCAACTAGCGGGAGGGCCCCGGGCTCCTACGAGCAGTACTTC.

The chain is built from TRBV30 and TRBJ1-1; 7 positions match TRBD1. The germline CDR1 and CDR2 sequences are GTSNPN and SVGIG (reference sequence). CDR3 length: 13 residues. V lost 2 bases, J lost 4 bases, and 4 bases stayed unmatched. The CDR3 loop is CAWSFRGATEAFF. The CDR3 DNA sequence: TGTGCCTGGAGTTTCAGGGGGGCCACTGAAGCTTTCTTT.

The chain has TRBV12-3 or TRBV12-4 and TRBJ1-1, with 7 nucleotides matching TRBD1. After removal of 3 bases from V and 5 bases from J, the junction contained 3 bases not matched to a gene. The CDR3 runs to 13 residues. The CDR3 DNA reads as TGTGCCAGCAGTTTCGCGACAGGGACTGAAGCTTTCTTT. Translation: CASSFATGTEAFF.

The rearrangement links TRBV27 to TRBJ2-7; no definite D call. The CDR3 loop spans 16 amino acids. Trimming shortened V by 6 bases and J by 0 bases, and 18 bases separated the two germline ends. CDR1 MNHEY and CDR2 SMNVEV come from the germline V gene (reference sequence). The CDR3 DNA reads as TGTGCCAGCAGCCCCCTCCCAGCGCCGAGCTCCTACGAGCAGTACTTC. Translated, it gives CASSPLPAPSSYEQYF.

The gene calls are TRBV7-3 and TRBJ2-3; weak D call: TRBD2 (5 bases). CDR3 size: 13 residues. Trimming removed 5 bases from V and 4 bases from J, with 10 bases in between. Germline-derived CDR1 and CDR2 are SGHTA and FQGTGA. DNA of the CDR3: TGTGCCAGCAGCGAAACTAGTTCAGATACGCAGTATTTT. It encodes CASSETSSDTQYF.

The V and J genes are TRBV27 and TRBJ1-3; D unclear. V was shortened by 8 bases and J by 1 base, with 9 bases between the two germline ends. Germline V CDR1 and CDR2: MNHEY, SMNVEV (reference sequence). This CDR3 spans 13 amino acids. CDR3: CASRAVSGNTIYF. In DNA form, the CDR3 reads TGTGCCAGCCGTGCAGTTTCTGGAAACACCATATATTTT.

V usage is TRBV28 and J usage is TRBJ1-2, with D possibly matching TRBD1 (6 bases). V lost 7 bases, J lost 8 bases, and 23 bases lay in between. The CDR3 spans 15 residues. CDR1 and CDR2 (germline): MDHEN, SYDVKM. The CDR3 region is CASTSSGEGVKGYTF. CDR3 DNA: TGTGCCAGCACCTCTTCGGGGGAGGGGGTGAAGGGCTACACCTTC.

The V call is TRBV6-1, the J call TRBJ2-1, with 13 positions matching TRBD2. This CDR3 has 16 residues. Losses at the gene ends were 2 bases for V and 5 bases for J; bases not matched to a gene: 3. Germline V CDR1 and CDR2: MNHNS, SASEGT. The CDR3 protein is CASSERLAGGHNEQFF. The CDR3 DNA is TGTGCCAGCAGTGAACGACTAGCGGGAGGCCACAATGAGCAGTTCTTC.

The V gene is TRBV18, the J gene TRBJ1-2, with 7 bases lining up with TRBD1. Germline CDR1 is KGHSH and CDR2 is LQKENI. V was pared by 3 bases and J by 0 bases, with 1 base of the junction left unmatched. The CDR3 length is 14 residues. The CDR3 spells CASSPGTANYGYTF. DNA of the CDR3: TGTGCCAGCTCACCCGGGACAGCTAACTATGGCTACACCTTC.

V is TRBV3-1 (or the pseudogene TRBV3-2) and J is TRBJ2-1; 10 bases line up with TRBD2. The CDR3 contains 14 residues. The ends lost 1 base at V and 11 bases at J; junction bases unmatched: 5. Germline V CDR1 and CDR2: LGHDT, YNNKEL (reference sequence). Here the CDR3 reads CASSQASGRSKQFF. The CDR3 coding sequence is TGTGCCAGCAGCCAAGCTAGCGGGAGAAGTAAGCAGTTCTTC.

J is TRBJ1-5 and V is TRBV27; perhaps TRBD1 as D (5 bases). CDR1 is MNHEY, CDR2 SMNVEV, per germline (reference sequence). CDR3 size: 12 residues. The V and J ends lost 4 bases and 4 bases respectively, with 5 bases between them. In DNA form, the CDR3 reads TGTGCCAGCAGTTCAGGGAATCAGCCCCAGCATTTT. Residues: CASSSGNQPQHF.

This sequence joins TRBV6-6 and TRBJ2-1, with D tentatively TRBD2 (5 bases). CDR1 and CDR2 from the germline V gene are MNHNY and SVGAGI (reference sequence). Trimming cost V 7 bases and J 3 bases, with 10 bases left between them. CDR3 length equals 13 residues. The CDR3 region has the DNA TGTGCCAGCACTCCGGGATACTACAATGAGCAGTTCTTC. Translation: CASTPGYYNEQFF.

The chain recombines TRBV11-2 with TRBJ2-5; TRBD1 agrees at 8 bases. V trimming: 3 bases; J trimming: 2 bases; junction bases outside the gene matches: 5. CDR3 length: 15 residues. Germline CDR1 and CDR2: SGHAT and FQNNGV. The CDR3 DNA follows: TGTGCCAGCAGCTTCCAGGGACAGGAACAAGAGACCCAGTACTTC. Amino acid sequence: CASSFQGQEQETQYF.

This chain links TRBV3-1 (or the pseudogene TRBV3-2) with TRBJ1-5, with D uncertain. There are 13 residues in the CDR3. Trimming took off 2 bases at V and 5 bases at J, with 7 bases between the two ends. The germline V gene has CDR1 LGHDT and CDR2 YNNKEL (reference sequence). The DNA of the CDR3 is TGTGCCAGCAGCCAACGGGTTGATCAGCCCCAGCATTTT. This translates into CASSQRVDQPQHF.

V gene TRBV6-4 combines with J gene TRBJ1-2; 7 positions match TRBD1. This CDR3 comprises 16 residues. Unmatched junction bases numbered 6, after V lost 0 bases and J lost 2 bases. Germline assignment: CDR1 MRHNA and CDR2 SNTAGT. In nucleotides, the CDR3 is TGTGCCAGCAGTGACTCGGCCGGGACAGTCAACTATGGCTACACCTTC. Protein: CASSDSAGTVNYGYTF.

This chain joins TRBV28 and TRBJ2-1; the D gene is possibly TRBD1 (6 bases). Between the trimmed V and J ends, which lost 3 bases and 8 bases, there was a span of 14 bases. The CDR3 runs to 14 residues. CDR1 is MDHEN, CDR2 SYDVKM, per germline. CDR3: CASSLVGDKDEQFF. CDR3 coding DNA: TGTGCCAGCAGTTTGGTGGGGGACAAGGATGAGCAGTTCTTC.

The chain couples TRBV12-3 or TRBV12-4 to TRBJ1-1; D is unresolved. The V end was cut by 6 bases, the J end by 2 bases, with 7 bases between. This CDR3 is built from 12 residues. DNA of the CDR3: TGTGCCAGCAGACGCAGTAACACTGAAGCTTTCTTT. Protein sequence: CASRRSNTEAFF.

This clone was detected only a few times. The gene calls are TRBV20-1 and TRBJ2-3; 9 nucleotides align to TRBD2. CDR1 is DFQATT and CDR2 is SNEGSKA in the germline V gene (reference sequence). This CDR3 region has 17 residues. J lost 0 bases, V lost 3 bases, and 10 bases had no gene match. The CDR3 spells CSASGQGTSGSTDTQYF. The CDR3 coding sequence is TGCAGTGCTAGTGGGCAGGGAACTAGCGGGAGCACAGATACGCAGTATTTT.

J is TRBJ1-3 and V is TRBV9; no clear D gene. This CDR3 spans 15 amino acids. CDR1 is SGDLS, CDR2 YYNGEE, per germline. V shed 0 bases and J shed 0 bases, with 7 bases lying between them. CDR3 nucleotide sequence: TGTGCCAGCAGCGTAGCTACTGGCTCTGGAAACACCATATATTTT. Translating it yields CASSVATGSGNTIYF.

This clone has just one count. The chain has TRBV5-1 and TRBJ2-3; TRBD2 is a possible D gene (6 bases). CDR3 length: 14 amino acids. V was clipped by 3 bases and J by 3 bases, with 11 bases between them. Germline V gene lookup returns CDR1 SGHRS and CDR2 YFSETQ. The CDR3 spells CASSSGETTDTQYF. The CDR3 DNA follows: TGCGCCAGCAGCTCGGGGGAAACTACAGATACGCAGTATTTT.